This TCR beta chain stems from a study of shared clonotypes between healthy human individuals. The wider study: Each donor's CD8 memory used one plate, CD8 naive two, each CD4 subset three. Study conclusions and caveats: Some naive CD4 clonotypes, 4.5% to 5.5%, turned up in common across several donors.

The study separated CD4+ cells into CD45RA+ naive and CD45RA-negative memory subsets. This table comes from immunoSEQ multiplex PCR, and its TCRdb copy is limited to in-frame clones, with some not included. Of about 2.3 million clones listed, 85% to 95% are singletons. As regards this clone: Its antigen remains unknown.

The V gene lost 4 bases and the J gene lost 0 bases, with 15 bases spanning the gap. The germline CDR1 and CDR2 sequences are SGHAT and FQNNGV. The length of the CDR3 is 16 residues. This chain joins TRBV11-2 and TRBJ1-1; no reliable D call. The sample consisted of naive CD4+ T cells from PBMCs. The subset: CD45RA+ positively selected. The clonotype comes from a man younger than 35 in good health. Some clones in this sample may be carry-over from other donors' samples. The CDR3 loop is CASSSTLTTLNTEAFF. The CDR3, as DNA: TGTGCCAGCAGCTCGACTCTGACAACCCTGAACACTGAAGCTTTCTTT. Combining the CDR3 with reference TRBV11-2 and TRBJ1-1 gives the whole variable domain EAGVAQSPRYKIIEKRQSVAFWCNPISGHATLYWYQQILGQGPKLLIQFQNNGVVDDSQLPKDRFSAERLKGVDSTLKIQPAKLEDSAVYLCASSSTLTTLNTEAFFGQGTRLTVV.